These T cell receptor beta chains were read from a single sample in a study of siplizumab effects on memory and regulatory T cells. Clones were sequenced by immunoSEQ multiplex PCR, and TCRdb holds only the in-frame ones, with some missing. The sample lists 90,000 to 95,000 clones, over 95% occurring once. The sample consisted of naive CD4+ T cells sorted from blood. Receptors were obtained from a human donor in good health. Each CDR3 is given with its conserved first and last residue.

j_gene,v_gene,CDR3aa
TRBJ2-7,TRBV7-9,CASSLVDITSYEQYF
TRBJ1-2,TRBV18,CASSPSEGLYGYTF
TRBJ1-1,TRBV6-5,CASSPDMGNTEAFF
TRBJ2-3,TRBV19,CASSIPGQGTDTQYF
TRBJ2-7,TRBV7-9,CASSLTPGPSYEQYF
TRBJ1-1,TRBV6-5,CASSRGDTEAFF
TRBJ2-3,TRBV7-2,CASSPGKLTDTQYF
TRBJ2-3,TRBV19,CASSIRDRSTDTQYF
TRBJ2-2,TRBV7-9,CASSLNVQVYTGELFF
TRBJ1-1,TRBV5-4,CASSLKGTALILKDEAFF
TRBJ2-5,TRBV15,CATSRDLPGQETQYF